The 21 T cell receptor beta chains reported below all come from one sample, sequenced in a study of cytomegalovirus exposure and HLA in healthy donors. Amplification used 60 Vbeta primers and 13 Jbeta primers. This table comes from immunoSEQ multiplex PCR, and its TCRdb copy is limited to in-frame clones, with some not included. The data show roughly 43,000 clones, with over 55% seen just once and about 8.5% held by the top ten. The sequencing sample was made of PBMCs. All receptors derive from a human donor in good health.

This clone came up once. The V and J genes are TRBV13 and TRBJ2-5; 9 positions agree with TRBD1. CDR1 PRHDT and CDR2 FYEKMQ come from the germline V gene (reference sequence). The CDR3 has 15 amino acids. Trimming removed 5 bases from V and 4 bases from J; junction bases left unmatched: 8. CDR3 residues: CASSTKQGAGETQYF. The CDR3 coding sequence is TGTGCCAGCAGCACAAAACAGGGGGCTGGAGAGACCCAGTACTTC.

This CDR3 is CASSSNPLLGSNYGYTF. The DNA of the CDR3 is TGTGCCAGCAGTTCGAATCCGCTCTTGGGCAGTAACTATGGCTACACCTTC. The rearrangement uses TRBV28 and TRBJ1-2, with D unresolved. Germline V gene lookup returns CDR1 MDHEN and CDR2 SYDVKM. The CDR3 covers 17 residues. V lost 4 bases to trimming and J lost 1 base, with 19 bases between them.

The rearrangement joins TRBV27 to TRBJ1-5; TRBD1 might be the D (6 bases). This CDR3 region has 14 residues. Germline lookup yields CDR1 MNHEY and CDR2 SMNVEV (reference sequence). The V end was cut by 8 bases, the J end by 7 bases, with 18 bases between. The CDR3 sequence: CASGKGEGEQPQHF. As DNA, the CDR3 is TGTGCCAGCGGAAAGGGAGAGGGGGAACAGCCCCAGCATTTT.

The chain has TRBV27 and TRBJ1-1; no clear D gene. Germline V lookup: CDR1 MNHEY, CDR2 SMNVEV (reference sequence). CDR3 length: 12 residues. V lost 10 bases and J lost 2, with 11 bases in between. The chain's CDR3 is CATLRGNTEAFF. CDR3 bases: TGTGCCACCCTACGGGGTAACACTGAAGCTTTCTTT.

The chain employs TRBV10-1 and TRBJ2-2, with D possibly matching TRBD1 (5 bases). Germline CDR1 reads WNHNN; CDR2 reads SYGVQD (reference sequence). Between the trimmed V and J ends, which lost 7 bases and 5 bases, there was a span of 11 bases. The CDR3 extends over 13 amino acids. DNA for the CDR3: TGCGCCAGCACCCCAGGGATGACCGGGGAGCTGTTTTTT. Protein sequence: CASTPGMTGELFF.

The chain is built from TRBV5-1 and TRBJ1-1; 11 nucleotides align to TRBD1. J lost 0 bases, V lost 5 bases, and 6 bases had no gene match. The CDR3 runs 16 residues. From germline, CDR1 is SGHRS and CDR2 YFSETQ. CDR3 in amino acids: CASSPGTGGLNTEAFF. CDR3 in DNA: TGCGCCAGCAGTCCCGGGACAGGGGGACTGAACACTGAAGCTTTCTTT.

This chain connects TRBV30 to TRBJ2-3; the match to TRBD2 covers 9 bases. Germline CDR1 is GTSNPN and CDR2 is SVGIG (reference sequence). Trimming removed 7 bases from V and 2 bases from J; junction bases left unmatched: 10. The CDR3 spans 15 residues. CDR3 protein: CASSRAGGFTDTQYF. As DNA, the CDR3 is TGTGCCTCGTCCCGAGCGGGGGGATTCACAGATACGCAGTATTTT.

V is TRBV7-8 and J is TRBJ2-5; TRBD2 matches at 7 bases. The better agreement between TRBJ2-7 and the DNA end casts doubt on the J call. Germline loops: CDR1 SGHVS, CDR2 FQNEAQ. The CDR3 spans 15 residues. The CDR3 here is CASSSPGAGTYEQYF. For the CDR3, the DNA is TGTGCCAGCAGCTCCCCGGGAGCGGGGACCTACGAGCAGTACTTC.

J is TRBJ2-7 and V is TRBV28; tentative D call: TRBD2 (5 bases). V lost 7 bases and J 4 bases, leaving 20 bases between the germline ends. This CDR3 contains 15 residues. Germline CDR1 and CDR2: MDHEN and SYDVKM. In DNA, the CDR3 is TGTGCCAGCAACGGAGCCGGGGTCCTAAGTTACGAGCAGTACTTC. This gives the protein CASNGAGVLSYEQYF. Full variable domain (outside the CDR3, taken from reference TRBV28 and TRBJ2-7): DVKVTQSSRYLVKRTGEKVFLECVQDMDHENMFWYRQDPGLGLRLIYFSYDVKMKEKGDIPEGYSVSREKKERFSLILESASTNQTSMYLCASNGAGVLSYEQYFGPGTRLTVT.

The gene calls are TRBV4-1 and TRBJ1-1; D call uncertain. CDR3 length equals 14 residues. Per germline, CDR1 MGHRA and CDR2 YSYEKL. V lost 0 bases to trimming and J lost 6 bases, with 11 bases between them. The CDR3 coding sequence is TGCGCCAGCAGCCAAGACCCAGGTGGTTCTGAAGCTTTCTTT. It is translated as CASSQDPGGSEAFF.

This sequence joins TRBV5-8 and TRBJ1-5; D call uncertain. Germline V gives CDR1 SGHTS, CDR2 YDEGEE. Trimming took off 5 bases at V and 7 bases at J, with 13 bases between the two ends. The length of the CDR3 is 13 residues. CDR3 in amino acids: CASSRGLGQPQHF. The CDR3 DNA follows: TGTGCCAGCAGTCGAGGGCTTGGGCAGCCCCAGCATTTT.

The J gene is TRBJ1-3, the V gene TRBV5-1; possibly TRBD1 for D (5 bases). Germline values: CDR1 SGHRS, CDR2 YFSETQ. V lost 4 bases to trimming and J lost 0 bases, with 11 bases between them. This CDR3 spans 15 amino acids. The CDR3 reads CASSGQTASGNTIYF. The CDR3, as DNA: TGCGCCAGCAGCGGACAAACGGCCTCTGGAAACACCATATATTTT. Drawing the rest from reference TRBV5-1 and TRBJ1-3, the complete variable domain is KAGVTQTPRYLIKTRGQQVTLSCSPISGHRSVSWYQQTPGQGLQFLFEYFSETQRNKGNFPGRFSGRQFSNSRSEMNVSTLELGDSALYLCASSGQTASGNTIYFGEGSWLTVV.

This clone was recorded once. This chain joins TRBV2 and TRBJ1-2, with a tentative D call TRBD1 (5 bases). The CDR3 runs 16 residues. Trimming took off 6 bases at V and 6 bases at J, with 23 bases between the two ends. Germline loops: CDR1 SNHLY, CDR2 FYNNEI. CDR3 nucleotide sequence: TGTGCCAGCAGATCACGCGGGAACCCAGGGCCGGATGGCTACACCTTC. Protein sequence: CASRSRGNPGPDGYTF.

The chain carries TRBV5-1 and TRBJ2-1; unclear D gene. The germline gives CDR1 SGHRS, CDR2 YFSETQ. This CDR3 region has 13 residues. The V and J ends lost 0 bases and 9 bases respectively, with 10 bases between them. The CDR3 DNA is TGCGCCAGCAGCTTGGGACCTAGTGGTGAGCAGTTCTTC. This gives the protein CASSLGPSGEQFF.

The chain combines TRBV20-1 with TRBJ2-1; D is uncertain. The germline gives CDR1 DFQATT, CDR2 SNEGSKA (reference sequence). The CDR3 has 10 amino acids. Trimming stripped 7 bases from V and 4 bases from J, with 5 bases between. Here the CDR3 DNA reads TGCAGTGTCACTTACAATGAGCAGTTCTTC. Translated, it gives CSVTYNEQFF.

The genes are TRBV7-8 and TRBJ2-7; 12 positions match TRBD2. Per the germline V gene, CDR1 is SGHVS and CDR2 is FQNEAQ. CDR3 size: 16 residues. The V gene end was trimmed by 5 bases and the J gene end by 4 bases; junction bases not matched to a gene: 9. CDR3 sequence reads: CASSDPTSGGRYEQYF. CDR3 bases: TGTGCCAGCAGCGACCCGACTAGCGGGGGAAGATACGAGCAGTACTTC.

The CDR3 region has the DNA TGTGCCAGTAGTATTGGGGGGGCCTCCTACGAGCAGTACTTC. Its protein is CASSIGGASYEQYF. The chain couples TRBV19 to TRBJ2-7; maybe TRBD2 (7 bases). Germline V gene sequence: CDR1 LNHDA, CDR2 SQIVND (reference sequence). Trimming stripped 3 bases from V and 0 bases from J, with 9 bases between. The CDR3 extends over 14 amino acids.

The chain carries TRBV7-9 and TRBJ1-4, with 9 bases that match TRBD1. This CDR3 spans 14 amino acids. V lost 9 bases to trimming and J lost 8 bases; unmatched junction nucleotides: 10. From germline, CDR1 is SEHNR and CDR2 FQNEAQ (reference sequence). The CDR3 is CASSRDRDFEKLFF. Here the CDR3 DNA reads TGTGCCAGTTCTCGGGACAGGGATTTCGAAAAACTGTTTTTT. Looking up the rest from reference TRBV7-9 and TRBJ1-4 gives the full variable domain: DTGVSQNPRHKITKRGQNVTFRCDPISEHNRLYWYRQTLGQGPEFLTYFQNEAQLEKSRLLSDRFSAERPKGSFSTLEIQRTEQGDSAMYLCASSRDRDFEKLFFGSGTQLSVL.

The rearrangement links TRBV5-1 to TRBJ2-5, with D uncertain. Germline-derived CDR1 and CDR2 are SGHRS and YFSETQ. The V and J ends lost 2 bases and 5 bases respectively, with 7 bases between them. The CDR3 sequence is 12 residues long. This CDR3 is CASSFSRETQYF. The CDR3 nucleotides are TGCGCCAGCAGCTTTAGTCGGGAGACCCAGTACTTC.

This clone has just a few counts. J is TRBJ2-7 and V is TRBV7-9, with TRBD2 matching 7 bases. CDR1 SEHNR and CDR2 FQNEAQ come from the germline V gene (reference sequence). The CDR3 runs to 16 residues. V trimming: 6 bases; J trimming: 4 bases; junction bases outside the gene matches: 15. CDR3 residues: CASSSRDGLVNYEQYF. In nucleotides, the CDR3 is TGTGCCAGCAGTTCTAGAGATGGACTAGTTAATTACGAGCAGTACTTC.

The CDR3 region has the DNA TGTGCCAGCAGCATCATACCCGGACAGGGGTCAGAATGGACCGGGGAGCTGTTTTTT. Residues: CASSIIPGQGSEWTGELFF. V is TRBV21-1 and J is TRBJ2-2; the table calls TRBD1, which could not be checked here. TRBV21-1 is a pseudogene. This CDR3 region has 19 residues.